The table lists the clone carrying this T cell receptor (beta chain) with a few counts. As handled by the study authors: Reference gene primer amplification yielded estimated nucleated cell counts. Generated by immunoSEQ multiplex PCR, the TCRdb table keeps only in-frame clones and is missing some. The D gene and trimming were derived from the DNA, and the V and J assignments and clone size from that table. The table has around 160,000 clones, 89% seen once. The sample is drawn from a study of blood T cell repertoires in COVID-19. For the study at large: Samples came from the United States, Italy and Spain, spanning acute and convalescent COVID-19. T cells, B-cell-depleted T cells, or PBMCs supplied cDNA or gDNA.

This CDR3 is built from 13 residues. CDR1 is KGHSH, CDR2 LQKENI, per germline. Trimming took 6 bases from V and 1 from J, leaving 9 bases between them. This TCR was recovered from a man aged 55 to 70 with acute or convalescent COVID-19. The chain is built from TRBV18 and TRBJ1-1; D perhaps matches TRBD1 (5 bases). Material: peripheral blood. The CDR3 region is CASSGGRNTEAFF. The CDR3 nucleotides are TGTGCCAGCTCCGGGGGGAGGAACACTGAAGCTTTCTTT.